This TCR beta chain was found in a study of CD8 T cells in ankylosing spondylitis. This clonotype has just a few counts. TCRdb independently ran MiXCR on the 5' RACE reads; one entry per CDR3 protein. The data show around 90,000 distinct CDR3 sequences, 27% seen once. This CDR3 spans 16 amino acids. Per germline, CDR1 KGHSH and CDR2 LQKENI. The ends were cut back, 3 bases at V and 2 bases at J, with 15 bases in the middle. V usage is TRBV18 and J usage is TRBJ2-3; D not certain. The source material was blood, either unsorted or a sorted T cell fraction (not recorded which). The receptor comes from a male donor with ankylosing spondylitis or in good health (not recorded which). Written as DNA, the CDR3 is TGTGCCAGCTCACCGGGAAGTTGGGGTCTCACAGATACGCAGTATTTT. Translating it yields CASSPGSWGLTDTQYF.